The next 14 T cell receptor beta chains were all read from a single sample in a study of blood T cell repertoires in COVID-19. Using immunoSEQ multiplex PCR, the repertoire was profiled, and TCRdb retains in-frame clones only, with some absent. The repertoire holds roughly 150,000 clones, with more than 85% as singletons. The source material was peripheral blood. Receptors were obtained from a woman aged 65 to 85 with acute or convalescent COVID-19.

The J gene is TRBJ2-1, the V gene TRBV9, with D possibly matching TRBD2 (7 bases). In germline, CDR1 is SGDLS, CDR2 YYNGEE. The V end lost 1 base, the J end lost 4 bases, and 15 bases lay between the germline ends. The CDR3 runs to 16 residues. CDR3 sequence (DNA): TGTGCCAGCAGCGTAATTCCGGGGGGCGGGTACAATGAGCAGTTCTTC. As protein: CASSVIPGGGYNEQFF.

The rearrangement joins TRBV7-9 to TRBJ1-4; tentatively, D is TRBD1 (6 bases). V was trimmed by 5 bases and J by 7 bases, leaving 17 bases between them. The CDR3 spans 15 residues. Per germline, CDR1 SEHNR and CDR2 FQNEAQ (reference sequence). CDR3 nucleotide sequence: TGTGCCAGCAGCGGCCGGACAGCAGGAGGTGAAAAACTGTTTTTT. This encodes CASSGRTAGGEKLFF.

This chain links TRBV28 with TRBJ1-2, with a tentative D call TRBD1 (6 bases). Per the germline V gene, CDR1 is MDHEN and CDR2 is SYDVKM. The CDR3 has 12 residues. The ends were cut back, 5 bases at V and 4 bases at J, with 8 bases in the middle. CDR3 in amino acids: CASSRQAYGYTF. The CDR3 region has the DNA TGTGCCAGCAGTCGACAGGCCTATGGCTACACCTTC.

The CDR3 sequence is CASSLDPGAYNSPLHF. Written as DNA, the CDR3 is TGTGCCAGCAGCTTAGATCCAGGGGCCTATAATTCACCCCTCCACTTT. The rearrangement links TRBV7-8 to TRBJ1-6; a weak D match, TRBD1 (6 bases). V shed 1 base and J shed 2 bases, with 9 bases lying between them. Germline CDR1 and CDR2: SGHVS and FQNEAQ. The length of the CDR3 is 16 residues.

The V and J genes are TRBV18 and TRBJ1-1; TRBD1 matches at 9 bases. CDR1 is KGHSH and CDR2 is LQKENI in the germline V gene. The ends lost 5 bases at V and 0 bases at J; junction bases unmatched: 7. CDR3 length: 16 amino acids. The CDR3 loop reads CASSSGQGHLNTEAFF. In DNA, the CDR3 is TGTGCCAGCTCATCAGGACAGGGGCATTTGAACACTGAAGCTTTCTTT.

V usage is TRBV5-4 and J usage is TRBJ2-3; TRBD1 matches 9 bases. Losses at the gene ends were 6 bases for V and 6 bases for J; bases not matched to a gene: 5. Germline values: CDR1 SGHNT, CDR2 YYREEE (reference sequence). This CDR3 is built from 13 residues. Here the CDR3 DNA reads TGTGCCAGCACCTGGGGACAGGGCGATACGCAGTATTTT. This encodes CASTWGQGDTQYF.

The chain couples TRBV29-1 to TRBJ1-1, with D possibly TRBD1 on 6 matching bases. The V end lost 3 bases, the J end lost 0 bases, and 17 bases lay between the germline ends. This CDR3 has 16 residues. Germline assignment: CDR1 SQVTM and CDR2 ANQGSEA. The CDR3 nucleotides are TGCAGCGTTGACCCGGACAGTCCTCCCATGAACACTGAAGCTTTCTTT. This codes for CSVDPDSPPMNTEAFF.

About this clone: The junction shows a germline mismatch at one end, possibly a read error. This rearrangement joins TRBV7-7 to TRBJ2-5, with 11 bases fitting TRBD2. The CDR3 covers 16 residues. The germline CDR1 and CDR2 sequences are SSHAT and FNYEAQ (reference sequence). CDR3 sequence (DNA): TGTGCTAGCAGCTTAGCGGGGGGGGCCGGTATCCAGACCCAGTACTTC. It encodes CASSLAGGAGIQTQYF.

The chain joins TRBV6-5 to TRBJ2-7; no reliable D call. The CDR3 contains 13 residues. Trimming took 5 bases from V and 2 from J, leaving 10 bases between them. Germline assignment: CDR1 MNHEY and CDR2 SVGAGI. In nucleotides, the CDR3 is TGTGCCAGCAGTCTAGACGGAACCTACGAGCAGTACGTC. It specifies CASSLDGTYEQYV.

The CDR3 here is CASSPEQGMINSPLHF. CDR3 coding DNA: TGTGCCAGCTCACCCGAACAGGGGATGATTAATTCACCCCTCCACTTT. The chain couples TRBV18 to TRBJ1-6; 7 bases are shared with TRBD1. The CDR3 is made up of 16 amino acids. V gave up 3 bases and J gave up 6 bases; unmatched junction bases: 8. Germline V lookup: CDR1 KGHSH, CDR2 LQKENI.

The genes are TRBV5-1 and TRBJ1-2; D may be TRBD1 (6 bases). The germline V and J ends were trimmed by 3 bases and 2 bases, with 14 bases remaining between them. Germline V gene data show CDR1 as SGHRS and CDR2 as YFSETQ. This CDR3 has 15 amino acids. CDR3 sequence: CASSSDSSTNYGYTF. The CDR3 DNA is TGCGCCAGCAGCTCGGACAGCAGCACGAACTATGGCTACACCTTC.

The rearrangement links TRBV13 to TRBJ2-2, with a tentative D call TRBD2 (5 bases). Germline assignment: CDR1 PRHDT and CDR2 FYEKMQ (reference sequence). Trimming shortened V by 1 base and J by 7 bases, and 13 bases separated the two germline ends. The length of the CDR3 is 15 residues. CDR3 amino acids: CASSLARSGDGELFF. CDR3 sequence (DNA): TGTGCCAGCAGCTTAGCAAGGTCCGGGGACGGGGAGCTGTTTTTT.

The chain joins TRBV3-1 (or the pseudogene TRBV3-2) to TRBJ2-1, with 15 nucleotides matching TRBD2. CDR1 is LGHDT, CDR2 YNNKEL, per germline (reference sequence). V was clipped by 0 bases and J by 3 bases; unmatched bases: 9. This CDR3 has 20 amino acids. The CDR3 DNA sequence: TGTGCCAGCAGCCAAGATCTTAGGACTAGCGGGGGGGCCCTCTACAATGAGCAGTTCTTC. As protein: CASSQDLRTSGGALYNEQFF.

The V and J genes are TRBV6-5 and TRBJ1-1; maybe TRBD1 (6 bases). This CDR3 comprises 15 residues. Trimming stripped 5 bases from V and 1 base from J, with 14 bases between. Per the germline V gene, CDR1 is MNHEY and CDR2 is SVGAGI. In DNA form, the CDR3 reads TGTGCCAGCAGTACACAGGACAGAGCGAACACTGAAGCTTTCTTT. Encoded protein: CASSTQDRANTEAFF.